The present T cell receptor beta chain was sequenced within a study of blood T cell repertoires in COVID-19. Study context: Samples taken during acute and convalescent COVID-19 were collected in the United States, Italy and Spain.

Per the original data handling: Amplified reference gene primers provided the basis for estimating nucleated cell counts. TCRdb's copy holds only in-frame clones and misses some; the assay was immunoSEQ multiplex PCR. D and trimming come from the DNA, and the V and J calls and clone size come from that table. The table has roughly 300,000 clones, over 75% seen once; the top ten hold 7.2%. CDR1 is GTSNPN and CDR2 is SVGIG in the germline V gene (reference sequence). The ends lost 0 bases at V and 4 bases at J; junction bases unmatched: 5. The CDR3 spans 15 residues. The clonotype was recovered from a human donor in a cohort sampled during active COVID-19. J is TRBJ1-2 and V is TRBV30; TRBD1 matches 10 bases. Sequencing was carried out using peripheral blood. CDR3 sequence: CAWSVGGTGAYGYTF. As DNA, the CDR3 is TGTGCCTGGAGTGTAGGAGGGACAGGGGCCTATGGCTACACCTTC.